This TCR beta chain was documented in a study of blood T cell repertoires in COVID-19. There are 13 residues in the CDR3. The junction had 5 bases not matched to a gene; V was cut back by 5 bases and J by 5 bases. Germline lookup yields CDR1 LNHDA and CDR2 SQIVND (reference sequence). Original analysis: Reference gene primer amplification yielded estimated nucleated cell counts. Repertoires were generated with immunoSEQ multiplex PCR, while TCRdb's copy carries only in-frame clones and drops some. V, J and clone size are taken as reported in that table, and D and trimming were inferred from the DNA itself. The table has more than 150,000 clones, 75% to 90% seen once.

The source of this sequence is a woman aged 55-69 years with acute or convalescent COVID-19. The sequencing input was peripheral blood. V gene TRBV19 combines with J gene TRBJ2-7, with 8 bases fitting TRBD1. This CDR3 reads CASSSRTGNEQYF. The DNA of the CDR3 is TGTGCCAGTAGTTCCCGGACAGGGAACGAGCAGTACTTC.